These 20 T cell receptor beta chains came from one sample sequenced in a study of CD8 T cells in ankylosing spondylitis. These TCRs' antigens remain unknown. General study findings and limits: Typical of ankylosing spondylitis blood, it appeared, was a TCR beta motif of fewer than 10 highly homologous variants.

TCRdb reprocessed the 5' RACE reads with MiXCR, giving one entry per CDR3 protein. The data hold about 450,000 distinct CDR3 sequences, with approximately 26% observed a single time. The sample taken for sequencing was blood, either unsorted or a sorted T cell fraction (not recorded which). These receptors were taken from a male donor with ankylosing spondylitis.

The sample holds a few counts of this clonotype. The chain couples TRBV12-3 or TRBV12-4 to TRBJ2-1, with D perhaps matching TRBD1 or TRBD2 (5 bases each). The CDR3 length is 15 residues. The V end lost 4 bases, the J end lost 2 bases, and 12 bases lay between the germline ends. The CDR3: CASSSGASPYNEQFF. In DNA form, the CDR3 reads TGTGCCAGCAGTTCCGGGGCTAGCCCCTACAATGAGCAGTTCTTC.

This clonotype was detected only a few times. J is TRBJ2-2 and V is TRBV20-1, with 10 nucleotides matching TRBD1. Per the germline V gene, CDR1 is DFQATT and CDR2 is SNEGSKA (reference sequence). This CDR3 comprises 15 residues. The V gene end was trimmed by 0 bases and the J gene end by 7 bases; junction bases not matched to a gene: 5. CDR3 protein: CSARDSGTGVGELFF. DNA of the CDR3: TGCAGTGCTAGAGATAGCGGGACAGGGGTCGGGGAGCTGTTTTTT.

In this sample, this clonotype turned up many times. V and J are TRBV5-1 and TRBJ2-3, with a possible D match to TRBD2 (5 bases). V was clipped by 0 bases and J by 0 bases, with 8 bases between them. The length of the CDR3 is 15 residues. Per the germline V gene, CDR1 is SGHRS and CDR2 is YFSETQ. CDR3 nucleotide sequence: TGCGCCAGCAGCTTGGATGCTAGCAGCACAGATACGCAGTATTTT. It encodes CASSLDASSTDTQYF. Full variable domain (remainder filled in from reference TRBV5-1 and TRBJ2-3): KAGVTQTPRYLIKTRGQQVTLSCSPISGHRSVSWYQQTPGQGLQFLFEYFSETQRNKGNFPGRFSGRQFSNSRSEMNVSTLELGDSALYLCASSLDASSTDTQYFGPGTRLTVL.

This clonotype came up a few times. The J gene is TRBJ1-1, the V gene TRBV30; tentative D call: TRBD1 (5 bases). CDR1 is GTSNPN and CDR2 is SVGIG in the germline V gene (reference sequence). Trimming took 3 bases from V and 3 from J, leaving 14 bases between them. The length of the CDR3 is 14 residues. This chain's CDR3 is CAWSTGTQYTEAFF. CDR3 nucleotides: TGTGCCTGGAGCACCGGGACCCAATACACTGAAGCTTTCTTT. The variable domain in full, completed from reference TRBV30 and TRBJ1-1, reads SQTIHQWPATLVQPVGSPLSLECTVEGTSNPNLYWYRQAAGRGLQLLFYSVGIGQISSEVPQNLSASRPQDRQFILSSKKLLLSDSGFYLCAWSTGTQYTEAFFGQGTRLTVV.

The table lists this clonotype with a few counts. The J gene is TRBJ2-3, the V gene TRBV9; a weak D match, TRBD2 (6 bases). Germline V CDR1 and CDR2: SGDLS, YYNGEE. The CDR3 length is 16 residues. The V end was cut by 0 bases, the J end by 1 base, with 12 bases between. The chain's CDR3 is CASSVDSGVGTDTQYF. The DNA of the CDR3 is TGTGCCAGCAGCGTAGATTCGGGAGTGGGCACAGATACGCAGTATTTT.

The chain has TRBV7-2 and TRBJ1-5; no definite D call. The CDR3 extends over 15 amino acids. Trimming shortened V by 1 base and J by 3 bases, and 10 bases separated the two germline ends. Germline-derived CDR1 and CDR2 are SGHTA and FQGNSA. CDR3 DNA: TGTGCCAGCAGCTTAGTGGCCAGCAACAATCAGCCCCAGCATTTT. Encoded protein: CASSLVASNNQPQHF.

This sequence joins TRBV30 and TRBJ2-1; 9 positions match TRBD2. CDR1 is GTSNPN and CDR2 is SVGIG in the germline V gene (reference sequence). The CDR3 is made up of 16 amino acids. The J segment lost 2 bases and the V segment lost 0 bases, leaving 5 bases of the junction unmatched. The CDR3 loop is CAWSVQTSGTYNEQFF. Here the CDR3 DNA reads TGTGCCTGGAGTGTACAGACTAGCGGAACCTACAATGAGCAGTTCTTC.

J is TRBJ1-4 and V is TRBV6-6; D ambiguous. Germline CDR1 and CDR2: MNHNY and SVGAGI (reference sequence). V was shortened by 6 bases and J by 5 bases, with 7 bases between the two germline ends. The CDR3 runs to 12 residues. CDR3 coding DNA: TGTGCCAGCAGGGGTATAAATGAAAAACTGTTTTTT. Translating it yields CASRGINEKLFF.

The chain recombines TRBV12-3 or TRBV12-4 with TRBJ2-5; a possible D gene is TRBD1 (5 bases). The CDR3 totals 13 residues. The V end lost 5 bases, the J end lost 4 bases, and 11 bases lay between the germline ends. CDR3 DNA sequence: TGTGCCAGCAGTCGCCAGGGTTCAGAGACCCAGTACTTC. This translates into CASSRQGSETQYF.

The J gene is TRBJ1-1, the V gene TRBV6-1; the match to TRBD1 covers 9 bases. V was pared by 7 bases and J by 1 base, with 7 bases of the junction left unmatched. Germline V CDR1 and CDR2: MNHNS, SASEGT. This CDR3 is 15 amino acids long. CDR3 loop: CASTYGQGRNTEAFF. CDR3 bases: TGTGCCAGCACCTACGGACAGGGGAGGAACACTGAAGCTTTCTTT.

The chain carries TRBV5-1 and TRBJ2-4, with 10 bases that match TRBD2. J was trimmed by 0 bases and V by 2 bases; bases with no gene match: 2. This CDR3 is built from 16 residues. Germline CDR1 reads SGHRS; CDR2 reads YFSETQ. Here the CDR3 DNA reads TGCGCCAGCAGCTTTGGACTAGCGGTAGCCAAAAACATTCAGTACTTC. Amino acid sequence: CASSFGLAVAKNIQYF.

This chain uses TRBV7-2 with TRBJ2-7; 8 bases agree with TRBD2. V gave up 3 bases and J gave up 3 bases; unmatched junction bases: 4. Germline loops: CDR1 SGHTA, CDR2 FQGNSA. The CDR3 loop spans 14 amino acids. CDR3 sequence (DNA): TGTGCCAGCAGCTTTGGGCGGGAGGTCTACGAGCAGTACTTC. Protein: CASSFGREVYEQYF.

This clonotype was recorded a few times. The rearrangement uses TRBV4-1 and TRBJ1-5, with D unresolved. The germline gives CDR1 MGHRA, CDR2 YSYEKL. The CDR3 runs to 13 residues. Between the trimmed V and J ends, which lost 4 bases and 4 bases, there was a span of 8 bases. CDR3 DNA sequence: TGCGCCAGCAGCCTGTGGTGGAATCAGCCCCAGCATTTT. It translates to CASSLWWNQPQHF.

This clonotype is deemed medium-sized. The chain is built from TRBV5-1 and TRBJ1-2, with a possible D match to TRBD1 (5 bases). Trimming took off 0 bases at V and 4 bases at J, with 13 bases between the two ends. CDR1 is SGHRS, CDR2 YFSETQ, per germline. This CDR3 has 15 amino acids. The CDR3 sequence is CASSLAAGSVYGYTF. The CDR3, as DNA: TGCGCCAGCAGCTTGGCGGCAGGGAGCGTCTATGGCTACACCTTC.

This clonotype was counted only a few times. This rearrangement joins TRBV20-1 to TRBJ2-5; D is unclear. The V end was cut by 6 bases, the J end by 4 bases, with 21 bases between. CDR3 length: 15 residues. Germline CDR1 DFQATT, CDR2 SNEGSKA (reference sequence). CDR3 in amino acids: CSAPPRALPIETQYF. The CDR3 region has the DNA TGCAGTGCGCCTCCCCGGGCCTTACCCATAGAGACCCAGTACTTC.

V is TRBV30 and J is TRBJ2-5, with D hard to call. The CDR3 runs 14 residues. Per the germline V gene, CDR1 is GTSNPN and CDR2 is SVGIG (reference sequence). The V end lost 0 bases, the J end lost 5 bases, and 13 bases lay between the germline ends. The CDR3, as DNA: TGTGCCTGGAGTGTAAACCACGACGCGGAGACCCAGTACTTC. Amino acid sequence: CAWSVNHDAETQYF. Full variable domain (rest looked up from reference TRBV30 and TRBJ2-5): SQTIHQWPATLVQPVGSPLSLECTVEGTSNPNLYWYRQAAGRGLQLLFYSVGIGQISSEVPQNLSASRPQDRQFILSSKKLLLSDSGFYLCAWSVNHDAETQYFGPGTRLLVL.

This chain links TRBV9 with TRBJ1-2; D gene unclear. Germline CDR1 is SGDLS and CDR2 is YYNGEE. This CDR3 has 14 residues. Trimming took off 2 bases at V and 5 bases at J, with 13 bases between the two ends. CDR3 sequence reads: CASSVRPNSYGYTF. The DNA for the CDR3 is TGTGCCAGCAGCGTTAGACCTAACTCTTATGGCTACACCTTC.

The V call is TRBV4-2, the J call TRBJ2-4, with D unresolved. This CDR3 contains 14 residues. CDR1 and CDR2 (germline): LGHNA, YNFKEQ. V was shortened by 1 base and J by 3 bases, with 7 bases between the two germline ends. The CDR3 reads CASSQGGSKNIQYF. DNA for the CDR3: TGTGCCAGCAGCCAAGGGGGAAGCAAAAACATTCAGTACTTC.

In DNA form, the CDR3 reads TGTGCCAGCTCACCACCTGTCAGGGTCCACGAGCAGTACTTC. It encodes CASSPPVRVHEQYF. V and J are TRBV18 and TRBJ2-7, with a possible D match to TRBD1 (5 bases). The CDR3 has 14 amino acids. In germline, CDR1 is KGHSH, CDR2 LQKENI. V lost 0 bases and J 5 bases, leaving 11 bases between the germline ends.

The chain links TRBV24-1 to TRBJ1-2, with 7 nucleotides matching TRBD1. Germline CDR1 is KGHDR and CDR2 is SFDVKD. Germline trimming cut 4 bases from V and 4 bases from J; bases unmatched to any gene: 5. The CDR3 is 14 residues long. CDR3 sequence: CATSEPGQLYGYTF. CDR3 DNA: TGTGCCACCAGTGAACCGGGACAGCTCTATGGCTACACCTTC.